This T cell receptor (beta chain) emerged from a study of T cells after yellow fever vaccination. Study summary: Libraries from low-cell-number fractions were prepared with the SMART-Seq v4 Ultra Low Input RNA kit.

In making TCR cDNA, 5'RACE template switching added a universal primer site and UMIs to it. TCRdb recomputed calls from the 5' RACE reads with MiXCR, one row per CDR3 protein. In the table there are about 510,000 distinct CDR3 sequences, 20% to 25% of which are singletons. Whole-study results and caveats: It was a small share of clonotypes that appeared in both CD4 and CD8 compartments. Subsequent to the booster, the majority of primary-vaccination clones reappeared (around 95% CD4, 80% to 90% CD8).

As regards this clonotype: The antigen is undetermined.

The CDR3 is made up of 15 amino acids. Germline CDR1 is LGHNA and CDR2 is YNFKEQ. The junction had 6 bases not matched to a gene; V was cut back by 1 base and J by 6 bases. The TCR sequence derives from a man aged 18 to 35 who received the YFV17D yellow fever vaccine. The V gene is TRBV4-2, the J gene TRBJ2-1, with 7 bases aligning to TRBD1. Sample: PBMCs, taken less than 25 days after the first yellow fever vaccination. CDR3 in amino acids: CASSQVPGQSNEQFF. CDR3 DNA: TGTGCCAGCAGCCAAGTACCGGGACAGTCCAATGAGCAGTTCTTC.